This T cell receptor beta chain was obtained from a study of cytomegalovirus exposure and HLA in healthy donors. Study-level points and caveats: The presence/absence work took it that sequencing depth was about the same across donors.

CDR1 KGHSH and CDR2 LQKENI come from the germline V gene. The CDR3 runs to 15 residues. With V trimmed by 3 bases and J by 4 bases, 6 bases remained unmatched. The PCR had 60 Vbeta and 13 Jbeta primers. How the authors handled the data: About 10 million shared chains were among the 65 million to 85 million unique TCR beta chains that a later analysis counted. Clones were read by immunoSEQ multiplex PCR, and TCRdb kept only the in-frame ones, dropping some. The DNA gave D and trimming, while V, J and clone size come from that table. Its table records fewer than 50,000 clones. As for this clone: Its specificity is not known.

This TCR was sampled from a male donor in good health and CMV-seronegative. The sequenced material came from PBMCs. This sequence joins TRBV18 and TRBJ1-3; 7 nucleotides agree with TRBD1. DNA of the CDR3: TGTGCCAGCTCACCTGACAGGGTGACGGGAAACACCATATATTTT. Protein sequence: CASSPDRVTGNTIYF. Looking up the rest from reference TRBV18 and TRBJ1-3 gives the full variable domain: NAGVMQNPRHLVRRRGQEARLRCSPMKGHSHVYWYRQLPEEGLKFMVYLQKENIIDESGMPKERFSAEFPKEGPSILRIQQVVRGDSAAYFCASSPDRVTGNTIYFGEGSWLTVV.